The 8 T cell receptor beta chains below were found in one sample sequenced in a study of T-cell reconstitution after alpha-beta-depleted transplantation in children. Preparing the TCRbeta library involved the use of unique molecular identifiers. TCRdb re-called the PCR reads through MiXCR, storing one row per CDR3 protein. The table records roughly 300,000 distinct CDR3 sequences, under 14% of them present only once. The sequencing here drew on peripheral blood, taken 180 days after TCRalphabeta/CD19-depleted stem cell transplant. The receptors stem from a male patient aged 2 to 10 who had a stem cell transplant for chronic granulomatous disease, so the T cells may come from the graft donor.

This clonotype was seen repeatedly, ten times or more. This chain joins TRBV20-1 and TRBJ1-2; the match to TRBD1 covers 7 bases. The germline gives CDR1 DFQATT, CDR2 SNEGSKA (reference sequence). With 4 bases clipped from V and 4 bases from J, the junction kept 3 bases outside the gene matches. The length of the CDR3 is 12 residues. The CDR3 DNA is TGCAGTGCTACCGGGACAGTCTATGGCTACACCTTC. Translation gives CSATGTVYGYTF.

This clonotype was counted ten times or more. The chain links TRBV20-1 to TRBJ2-1; tentatively, D is TRBD2 (6 bases). CDR3 length: 13 amino acids. V lost 3 bases and J lost 4, with 10 bases in between. CDR1 and CDR2 from the germline V gene are DFQATT and SNEGSKA (reference sequence). CDR3 nucleotide sequence: TGCAGTGCTAGGGGGCTAGCGTACAATGAGCAGTTCTTC. This translates into CSARGLAYNEQFF.

This clonotype has ten or more counts. The chain couples TRBV7-9 to TRBJ2-7; 7 bases fit TRBD1. This CDR3 has 15 residues. Germline CDR1 and CDR2: SEHNR and FQNEAQ (reference sequence). The J segment lost 6 bases and the V segment lost 5 bases, leaving 13 bases of the junction unmatched. CDR3 protein: CASSPRDSVFAEQYF. DNA of the CDR3: TGTGCCAGCAGCCCGAGGGACAGTGTTTTTGCCGAGCAGTACTTC.

This clonotype was seen repeatedly, ten times or more. The CDR3 DNA reads as TGTGCCAGCAGTTTCTGGGGGGAAAAACTGTTTTTT. Translated, it gives CASSFWGEKLFF. This chain uses TRBV28 with TRBJ1-4; D possibly corresponds to TRBD1 (5 bases). Deletions cut 3 bases from V and 8 bases from J, with 7 bases between. Germline loops: CDR1 MDHEN, CDR2 SYDVKM. CDR3 length: 12 amino acids.

This clonotype was counted ten times or more. The chain combines TRBV12-3 or TRBV12-4 with TRBJ1-5; 8 bases are shared with TRBD1. The CDR3 contains 15 residues. The V segment lost 2 bases and the J segment 5 bases; nucleotides outside the gene matches: 5. CDR3 loop: CASSLRAGGYQPQHF. CDR3 bases: TGTGCCAGCAGTTTACGGGCAGGGGGCTATCAGCCCCAGCATTTT.

This clonotype showed up many times. The V call is TRBV7-2, the J call TRBJ2-2; TRBD1 or TRBD2 may be the D gene (5 bases each). The CDR3 has 16 amino acids. Trimming took 2 bases from V and 0 from J, leaving 10 bases between them. The V gene's germline CDR1 is SGHTA and CDR2 FQGNSA. In nucleotides, the CDR3 is TGTGCCAGCAGCTTATATGGGGGACCGAACACCGGGGAGCTGTTTTTT. This sequence encodes CASSLYGGPNTGELFF.

About this clonotype: This clone may be a read error of a much larger clone one base away. The chain employs TRBV29-1 and TRBJ1-2; D gene ambiguous. The CDR3 consists of 13 residues. The germline V gene encodes CDR1 SQVTM and CDR2 ANQGSEA. CDR3 DNA: TGCAGCGTTGAATGGGCCCCCGACTATGGCGACACCTTC. Its protein product is CSVEWAPDYGDTF.

This clonotype was picked up many times. The V call is TRBV20-1, the J call TRBJ2-3; D ambiguous. Germline CDR1 DFQATT, CDR2 SNEGSKA (reference sequence). CDR3 length equals 12 residues. Trimming pared 3 bases from V and 6 bases from J, leaving 10 bases between. The CDR3 bases are TGCAGTGCTAGCCCCAAGTTGGATACGCAGTATTTT. Protein: CSASPKLDTQYF.